Each of the 2 T cell receptor beta chains below was sequenced from the same sample in a study of shared clonotypes between healthy human individuals. Selected positively for CCR7 and CD45RO-negative, naive CD8 cells excluded terminally differentiated effector memory CD45RA+ cells. TCRdb's table, derived via immunoSEQ multiplex PCR, lists solely in-frame clones and lacks some. The sample consists of approximately 600,000 clones, 85% to 95% of them appearing once. Input material: naive CD8+ T cells sorted from blood. The receptor set was obtained from a woman in her thirties in good health.

The rearrangement links TRBV11-2 to TRBJ2-7; TRBD2 matches at 12 bases. This CDR3 region has 15 residues. Germline CDR1 is SGHAT and CDR2 is FQNNGV. Germline trimming cut 1 base from V and 6 bases from J; bases unmatched to any gene: 4. CDR3 sequence (DNA): TGTGCCAGCAGCTTAGTCCTAGCGGGAGGGGGCGAGCAGTACTTC. Its protein is CASSLVLAGGGEQYF.

The CDR3 here is CASSLLSRLGPYGYTF. The CDR3 nucleotides are TGTGCCAGCAGCCTTCTCTCCCGGCTGGGGCCCTATGGCTACACCTTC. The chain recombines TRBV28 with TRBJ1-2, with D perhaps matching TRBD1 (5 bases). This CDR3 is 16 amino acids long. Trimming left V 6 bases short and J 4 bases short, with 21 bases between. CDR1 MDHEN and CDR2 SYDVKM come from the germline V gene.